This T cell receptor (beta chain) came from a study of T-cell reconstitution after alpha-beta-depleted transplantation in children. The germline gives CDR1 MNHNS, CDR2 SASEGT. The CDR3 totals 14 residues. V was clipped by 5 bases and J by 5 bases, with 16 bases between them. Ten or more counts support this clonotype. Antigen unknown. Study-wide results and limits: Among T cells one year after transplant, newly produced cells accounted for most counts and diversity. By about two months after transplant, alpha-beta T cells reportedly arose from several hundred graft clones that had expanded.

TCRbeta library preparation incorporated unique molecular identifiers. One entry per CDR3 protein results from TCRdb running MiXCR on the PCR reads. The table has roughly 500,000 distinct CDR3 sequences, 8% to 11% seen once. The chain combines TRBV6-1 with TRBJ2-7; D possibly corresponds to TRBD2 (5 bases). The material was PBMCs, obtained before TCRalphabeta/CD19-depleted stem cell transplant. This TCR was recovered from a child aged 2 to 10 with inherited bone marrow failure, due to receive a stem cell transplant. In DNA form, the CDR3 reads TGTGCCAGCAGTCCCGGCCTATTCGGGGACGAGCAGTACTTC. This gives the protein CASSPGLFGDEQYF.